One sample yielded the 30 T cell receptor beta chains listed below, sequenced in a study of T-cell memory formation after mild COVID-19. TCRdb called the 5' RACE reads again in MiXCR, with one record for every CDR3 protein. The sample shows 180,000 or so distinct CDR3 sequences, roughly 10% of them seen only once. The sample taken for sequencing was PBMCs or a T cell subset sorted from them (not recorded which). These TCRs come from a man younger than 35 who had mild COVID-19 (a few samples of this study predate the infection). Cell type and time point are not known.

A few counts support this clonotype. J is TRBJ2-7 and V is TRBV5-5; 12 nucleotides line up with TRBD2. Looked up from germline, CDR1 is SGHKS and CDR2 is YYEKEE (reference sequence). This CDR3 comprises 12 residues. The ends lost 6 bases at V and 6 bases at J; junction bases unmatched: 1. The CDR3 DNA reads TGTGCCAGCAAACTAGCGGGGGGCGAGCAGTACGTC. Amino acid sequence: CASKLAGGEQYV.

This clonotype was seen repeatedly, ten times or more. The CDR3 DNA reads as TGTGCCAGCAGTTTCCCCGGACAGAACACTGAAGCTTTCTTT. As protein: CASSFPGQNTEAFF. The chain has TRBV28 and TRBJ1-1; TRBD1 is a possible D gene (5 bases). Per germline, CDR1 MDHEN and CDR2 SYDVKM. The CDR3 has 14 amino acids. V dropped 3 bases and J dropped 1 base, with 9 bases sitting between them.

The chain recombines TRBV11-2 with TRBJ2-7; no firm D call. V lost 6 bases and J lost 5, with 11 bases in between. The CDR3 loop spans 12 amino acids. Germline V gene lookup returns CDR1 SGHAT and CDR2 FQNNGV. The CDR3 sequence is CASSQLGDEQYF. The CDR3 nucleotides read TGTGCCAGCAGTCAACTTGGGGACGAGCAGTACTTC.

This clonotype was counted ten times or more. The chain recombines TRBV6-5 with TRBJ2-5; D is undetermined. In germline, CDR1 is MNHEY, CDR2 SVGAGI. The CDR3 length is 16 residues. Trimming removed 0 bases from V and 0 bases from J, with 11 bases in between. CDR3 bases: TGTGCCAGCAGTTACTCGAAGGTCCCGTACCAAGAGACCCAGTACTTC. Its protein product is CASSYSKVPYQETQYF.

This clonotype was counted between two and nine times. The chain has TRBV6-5 and TRBJ2-1, with D unresolved. The V gene's germline CDR1 is MNHEY and CDR2 SVGAGI. The CDR3 is 11 amino acids. The V end lost 2 bases, the J end lost 11 bases, and 7 bases lay between the germline ends. CDR3 coding DNA: TGTGCCAGCAGTTACCTTCGTAAGCAGTTCTTC. Translating it yields CASSYLRKQFF.

The CDR3: CASSSTGAPGGELFF. DNA of the CDR3: TGCGCCAGCAGCTCGACGGGGGCCCCGGGCGGGGAGCTGTTTTTT. The chain combines TRBV5-1 with TRBJ2-2, with D tentatively TRBD1 or TRBD2 (6 bases each). V was clipped by 3 bases and J by 7 bases, with 16 bases between them. The CDR3 consists of 15 residues. Per germline, CDR1 SGHRS and CDR2 YFSETQ.

This clonotype was picked up a small number of times. This sequence joins TRBV5-1 and TRBJ2-7, with a weak D call TRBD1 (6 bases). Germline V gene sequence: CDR1 SGHRS, CDR2 YFSETQ. The length of the CDR3 is 13 residues. Trimming left V 1 base short and J 6 bases short, with 11 bases between. The CDR3 DNA sequence: TGCGCCAGCAGCTTGACGACAGGTCCCGAGCAGTACTTC. It yields the protein CASSLTTGPEQYF. The whole variable domain, filled in from reference TRBV5-1 and TRBJ2-7, reads KAGVTQTPRYLIKTRGQQVTLSCSPISGHRSVSWYQQTPGQGLQFLFEYFSETQRNKGNFPGRFSGRQFSNSRSEMNVSTLELGDSALYLCASSLTTGPEQYFGPGTRLTVT.

The table lists this clonotype with a few counts. V is TRBV4-3 and J is TRBJ2-2, with D possibly matching TRBD2 (6 bases). Trimming shortened V by 0 bases and J by 0 bases, and 14 bases separated the two germline ends. The CDR3 has 18 amino acids. Germline V gives CDR1 LGHNA, CDR2 YSLEER. The CDR3 sequence is CASSQEEGRAANTGELFF. For the CDR3, the DNA is TGCGCCAGCAGCCAAGAGGAGGGCAGGGCGGCGAACACCGGGGAGCTGTTTTTT.

By share, this clonotype ranks as medium-sized (0.01 to 0.1%). This chain joins TRBV10-3 and TRBJ2-6, with TRBD1 as a possible D gene (5 bases). Trimming cost V 2 bases and J 12 bases, with 14 bases left between them. This CDR3 spans 14 amino acids. The germline V gene encodes CDR1 ENHRY and CDR2 SYGVKD. CDR3 nucleotides: TGTGCCATCAGTGAGCCTAGGGCAGGGTTCGTCCTGACTTTC. This codes for CAISEPRAGFVLTF.

In this sample, this clonotype turned up a few times. This sequence joins TRBV5-1 and TRBJ1-6, with D maybe TRBD1 (6 bases). Germline CDR1 SGHRS, CDR2 YFSETQ. CDR3 size: 14 residues. V gave up 1 base and J gave up 9 bases, with 11 bases separating them. The chain's CDR3 is CASSLQQGGSPLHF. The DNA of the CDR3 is TGCGCCAGCAGCTTGCAACAGGGAGGTTCACCCCTCCACTTT.

The chain carries TRBV27 and TRBJ2-5; unclear D gene. Germline V CDR1 and CDR2: MNHEY, SMNVEV (reference sequence). The CDR3 is 11 residues long. Trimming cost V 5 bases and J 7 bases, with 8 bases left between them. The CDR3 is CASSLARTQYF. CDR3 bases: TGTGCCAGCAGTCTTGCAAGGACCCAGTACTTC.

J is TRBJ1-5 and V is TRBV11-2; D not resolved. From germline, CDR1 is SGHAT and CDR2 FQNNGV. This CDR3 region has 13 residues. V was trimmed by 0 bases and J by 6 bases, leaving 6 bases between them. The CDR3 nucleotides read TGTGCCAGCAGCTTAGATTACAGTCAGCCCCAGCATTTT. Amino acids: CASSLDYSQPQHF.

This clonotype has more than one count but fewer than ten. The chain uses TRBV18 and TRBJ2-7; tentatively, D is TRBD2 (6 bases). V dropped 2 bases and J dropped 4 bases, with 12 bases sitting between them. Germline V gene lookup returns CDR1 KGHSH and CDR2 LQKENI. This CDR3 contains 14 residues. Here the CDR3 DNA reads TGTGCCAGCTCACCATTTTACGCGGGGTACGAGCAGTACTTC. Protein: CASSPFYAGYEQYF.

The genes are TRBV2 and TRBJ2-5, with D possibly matching TRBD1 (6 bases). From germline, CDR1 is SNHLY and CDR2 FYNNEI. CDR3 length equals 14 residues. The ends were cut back, 3 bases at V and 7 bases at J, with 15 bases in the middle. The DNA of the CDR3 is TGTGCCAGCAGTGACCGGGACAACCAGGGGACCCAGTACTTC. Translation: CASSDRDNQGTQYF.

V usage is TRBV3-1 and J usage is TRBJ2-3; TRBD1 or TRBD2 may be the D gene (6 bases each). Per the germline V gene, CDR1 is LGHDT and CDR2 is YNNKEL (reference sequence). CDR3 length equals 16 residues. The V end was cut by 5 bases, the J end by 0 bases, with 15 bases between. CDR3 in amino acids: CASSSGAGSSTDTQYF. CDR3 bases: TGTGCCAGCAGCTCGGGGGCGGGGTCCAGCACAGATACGCAGTATTTT.

The V and J genes are TRBV6-1 and TRBJ2-2; the D is unclear. Germline V gene lookup returns CDR1 MNHNS and CDR2 SASEGT. V was cut by 8 bases and J by 3 bases, with 7 bases left in between. The CDR3 extends over 12 amino acids. CDR3 loop: CASRPHTGELFF. CDR3 coding DNA: TGTGCCAGCCGTCCACACACCGGGGAGCTGTTTTTT.

This clonotype was detected ten times or more. The genes are TRBV5-1 and TRBJ2-5; unclear D gene. CDR1 SGHRS and CDR2 YFSETQ come from the germline V gene. V lost 0 bases and J 2 bases, leaving 11 bases between the germline ends. The CDR3 is made up of 15 amino acids. CDR3 in amino acids: CASSLEVGPQETQYF. CDR3 coding DNA: TGCGCCAGCAGCTTGGAAGTGGGCCCTCAAGAGACCCAGTACTTC.

A few counts support this clonotype. The chain recombines TRBV20-1 with TRBJ2-5, with 9 positions matching TRBD1. Trimming took 5 bases from V and 4 from J; bases not matched to a gene: 5. From germline, CDR1 is DFQATT and CDR2 SNEGSKA (reference sequence). The CDR3 has 13 amino acids. The CDR3 loop reads CSAFRTGAETQYF. In DNA form, the CDR3 reads TGCAGTGCTTTCCGGACAGGGGCAGAGACCCAGTACTTC.

This chain connects TRBV6-5 to TRBJ1-2; TRBD1 matches at 8 bases. The V gene's germline CDR1 is MNHEY and CDR2 SVGAGI. The CDR3 contains 16 residues. V gave up 1 base and J gave up 4 bases; unmatched junction bases: 8. CDR3 sequence (DNA): TGTGCCAGCAGTTACTACAACAGGGGGGTTAGCTATGGCTACACCTTC. Translation gives CASSYYNRGVSYGYTF.

The table lists this clonotype with a few counts. V gene TRBV29-1 combines with J gene TRBJ2-1; the D gene is possibly TRBD2 (6 bases). Germline V gene sequence: CDR1 SQVTM, CDR2 ANQGSEA. V lost 1 base and J 0 bases, leaving 10 bases between the germline ends. CDR3 length: 15 amino acids. Here the CDR3 reads CSVEGGTVSYNEQFF. The DNA of the CDR3 is TGCAGCGTTGAAGGCGGGACGGTCTCCTACAATGAGCAGTTCTTC.

This clonotype was detected ten times or more. The J gene is TRBJ2-7, the V gene TRBV20-1; the match to TRBD1 covers 10 bases. The CDR3 spans 18 residues. V lost 0 bases and J lost 3; bases outside the gene matches: 14. CDR1 and CDR2 from the germline V gene are DFQATT and SNEGSKA (reference sequence). The CDR3 loop is CSARDDGLGQGPLYEQYF. As DNA, the CDR3 is TGCAGTGCTAGAGATGACGGTTTGGGACAGGGGCCCCTCTACGAGCAGTACTTC.

This clonotype showed up just a few times. V usage is TRBV6-2 or TRBV6-3 and J usage is TRBJ2-1; the D gene is possibly TRBD2 (5 bases). Germline assignment: CDR1 MNHEY and CDR2 SVGEGT. The CDR3 loop spans 12 amino acids. The chain's CDR3 is CAVRIGDNEQFF. The CDR3 DNA reads as TGTGCAGTCCGGATCGGGGACAATGAGCAGTTCTTC.

The table lists this clonotype with a few counts. This chain connects TRBV27 to TRBJ2-5, with 8 positions matching TRBD2. CDR1 and CDR2 (germline): MNHEY, SMNVEV (reference sequence). The J segment lost 6 bases and the V segment lost 10 bases, leaving 10 bases of the junction unmatched. The CDR3 has 13 amino acids. The CDR3, as DNA: TGTGCCACGAGTCGGGGGGGTCTTCAGACCCAGTACTTC. Protein sequence: CATSRGGLQTQYF.

The V and J genes are TRBV19 and TRBJ2-2; D uncertain. Per the germline V gene, CDR1 is LNHDA and CDR2 is SQIVND (reference sequence). This CDR3 spans 13 amino acids. V lost 3 bases and J 5 bases, leaving 7 bases between the germline ends. The CDR3 DNA sequence: TGTGCCAGTAGTATCCCAGAGACCGGGGAGCTGTTTTTT. Translation: CASSIPETGELFF.

This rearrangement joins TRBV3-1 to TRBJ1-2, with D uncertain. V was shortened by 0 bases and J by 5 bases, with 7 bases between the two germline ends. Germline V gene data show CDR1 as LGHDT and CDR2 as YNNKEL (reference sequence). The CDR3 spans 13 residues. Here the CDR3 reads CASSQELYYGYTF. DNA of the CDR3: TGTGCCAGCAGCCAAGAACTGTATTATGGCTACACCTTC. Full variable domain (missing parts from reference TRBV3-1 and TRBJ1-2): DTAVSQTPKYLVTQMGNDKSIKCEQNLGHDTMYWYKQDSKKFLKIMFSYNNKELIINETVPNRFSPKSPDKAHLNLHINSLELGDSAVYFCASSQELYYGYTFGSGTRLTVV.

This clonotype showed up just a few times. The chain has TRBV12-3 or TRBV12-4 and TRBJ1-1; D is unresolved. The CDR3 has 14 amino acids. The ends were cut back, 5 bases at V and 1 base at J, with 11 bases in the middle. CDR3 sequence reads: CASSRDLRNTEAFF. CDR3 coding DNA: TGTGCCAGCAGTCGAGACTTGAGGAACACTGAAGCTTTCTTT.

This clonotype has only a few counts. The J gene is TRBJ2-2, the V gene TRBV11-3; the D gene could be TRBD1 or TRBD2 (7 bases each). Per the germline V gene, CDR1 is SGHNT and CDR2 is YENEEA. The CDR3 extends over 18 amino acids. V lost 0 bases, J lost 1 base, and 15 bases lay in between. The CDR3 DNA reads as TGTGCCAGCAGCTTAGATCAGGGGGGGTCCGTGAACACCGGGGAGCTGTTTTTT. Translated: CASSLDQGGSVNTGELFF.

The V and J genes are TRBV27 and TRBJ1-6, with 9 positions matching TRBD1. Germline V gives CDR1 MNHEY, CDR2 SMNVEV (reference sequence). The CDR3 sequence is 17 residues long. The V gene end was trimmed by 6 bases and the J gene end by 10 bases; junction bases not matched to a gene: 16. In DNA, the CDR3 is TGTGCCAGCAGACTCGGGACAGGGCTTGGTTCGGGGTCACCCCTCCACTTT. The encoded protein is CASRLGTGLGSGSPLHF.

CDR3 nucleotide sequence: TGCGCCAGCAGTCAACCGACAGGGGGTGTTCAAGAGACCCAGTACTTC. Translating gives CASSQPTGGVQETQYF. The chain is built from TRBV23-1 and TRBJ2-5; 9 bases map to TRBD1. TRBV23-1 is reported as an ORF; its role is uncertain. This CDR3 spans 16 amino acids. The ends lost 2 bases at V and 2 bases at J; junction bases unmatched: 6.

This clonotype was recorded a few times. The chain is built from TRBV7-8 and TRBJ2-3; 10 bases fit TRBD1. The CDR3 is 15 residues long. Germline CDR1 reads SGHVS; CDR2 reads FQNEAQ. J gave up 0 bases and V 5 bases, and 2 bases lay outside the gene matches. CDR3 in amino acids: CASSGDRGSTDTQYF. In DNA, the CDR3 is TGTGCCAGCAGCGGGGACAGGGGTAGCACAGATACGCAGTATTTT.